One and the same sample provided the 21 T cell receptor beta chains below, sequenced in a study of T cell changes during pregnancy in multiple sclerosis. Method: immunoSEQ multiplex PCR; TCRdb's copy keeps in-frame clones and lacks some. The sample contains approximately 50,000 clones, approximately 92% of which appear only once. The specimen was CD4+ T cells from peripheral blood mononuclear cells, collected in the third trimester of pregnancy. These receptor sequences come from a female donor with multiple sclerosis, enrolled in a pregnancy study.

The chain is built from TRBV28 and TRBJ2-3; D remains ambiguous. Trimming took off 3 bases at V and 1 base at J, with 11 bases between the two ends. The CDR3 extends over 15 amino acids. The germline V gene has CDR1 MDHEN and CDR2 SYDVKM. CDR3 in amino acids: CASSLRLPGTDTQYF. The CDR3 bases are TGTGCCAGCAGTTTGCGCCTACCCGGCACAGATACGCAGTATTTT.

This clone was detected a few times. V gene TRBV18 combines with J gene TRBJ1-1; D gene uncertain. The germline CDR1 and CDR2 sequences are KGHSH and LQKENI. The V end lost 3 bases, the J end lost 1 base, and 12 bases lay between the germline ends. The CDR3 totals 15 residues. CDR3 loop: CASSPDAGGNTEAFF. As DNA, the CDR3 is TGTGCCAGCTCACCTGACGCGGGTGGGAACACTGAAGCTTTCTTT.

The rearrangement uses TRBV28 and TRBJ1-1; possible D gene TRBD1, 6 bases. V gave up 2 bases and J gave up 3 bases, with 13 bases separating them. The CDR3 is made up of 15 amino acids. CDR1 and CDR2 from the germline V gene are MDHEN and SYDVKM. Written as DNA, the CDR3 is TGTGCCAGCAGTTTAATAAAAACAGGGTACACTGAAGCTTTCTTT. This gives the protein CASSLIKTGYTEAFF.

This clone is a singleton in its sample. J is TRBJ2-1 and V is TRBV5-1; 8 bases are shared with TRBD2. Per germline, CDR1 SGHRS and CDR2 YFSETQ. V shed 4 bases and J 8 bases; nucleotides not matched to a gene: 11. The CDR3 spans 15 residues. CDR3 bases: TGCGCCAGCAGCCACGTAGGGACTAGTTTCGATGAGCAGTTCTTC. Translated: CASSHVGTSFDEQFF.

The chain uses TRBV29-1 and TRBJ2-1, with 13 bases identical to TRBD2. Germline CDR1 SQVTM, CDR2 ANQGSEA. The J segment lost 9 bases and the V segment lost 3 bases, leaving 5 bases of the junction unmatched. This CDR3 is 14 amino acids long. The CDR3 region is CSVDGGLAGFEQFF. In DNA form, the CDR3 reads TGCAGCGTTGATGGGGGACTAGCGGGATTTGAGCAGTTCTTC.

The chain uses TRBV9 and TRBJ2-5; D perhaps matches TRBD1 (6 bases). There are 13 residues in the CDR3. V lost 2 bases and J lost 4, with 9 bases in between. CDR1 is SGDLS and CDR2 is YYNGEE in the germline V gene. The CDR3 region is CASSVSGVETQYF. CDR3 nucleotides: TGTGCCAGCAGCGTGTCAGGGGTAGAGACCCAGTACTTC.

J is TRBJ1-1 and V is TRBV25-1, with 8 bases lining up with TRBD1. CDR3 length equals 13 residues. Germline V gene sequence: CDR1 MGHDK, CDR2 SYGVNS. The V and J ends lost 6 bases and 5 bases, in that order; junction bases with no gene match: 5. The CDR3 sequence: CASRRTGWTEAFF. The CDR3 DNA sequence: TGTGCCAGCAGGAGGACAGGGTGGACTGAAGCTTTCTTT.

The chain carries TRBV2 and TRBJ2-7, with 7 bases fitting TRBD2. Germline assignment: CDR1 SNHLY and CDR2 FYNNEI. With V trimmed by 4 bases and J by 9 bases, 15 bases remained unmatched. There are 15 residues in the CDR3. CDR3 nucleotides: TGTGCCAGCAGTGTCCGGCGGGAGTCTTTACGTGGGCAGTACTTC. Translating gives CASSVRRESLRGQYF. The full variable domain, with the rest looked up from reference TRBV2 and TRBJ2-7, is EPEVTQTPSHQVTQMGQEVILRCVPISNHLYFYWYRQILGQKVEFLVSFYNNEISEKSEIFDDQFSVERPDGSNFTLKIRSTKLEDSAMYFCASSVRRESLRGQYFGPGTRLTVT.

This chain links TRBV7-2 with TRBJ2-2, with 8 bases that match TRBD2. The germline V gene encodes CDR1 SGHTA and CDR2 FQGNSA. The CDR3 extends over 16 amino acids. V gave up 5 bases and J gave up 3 bases; unmatched junction bases: 8. The CDR3 DNA is TGTGCCAGCAGCAAGGACGGCGGGGGGTACACCGGGGAGCTGTTTTTT. Protein product: CASSKDGGGYTGELFF.

The rearrangement joins TRBV28 to TRBJ1-4; D might be TRBD1 (6 bases). The CDR3 extends over 14 amino acids. The V gene's germline CDR1 is MDHEN and CDR2 SYDVKM. The V end was cut by 7 bases, the J end by 4 bases, with 13 bases between. The CDR3 nucleotides read TGTGCCAGCAACGAGGGGGGGGGTAATGAAAAACTGTTTTTT. It translates to CASNEGGGNEKLFF.

In its sample, this clone was seen once. The chain couples TRBV25-1 to TRBJ2-7, with 7 positions matching TRBD1. Looked up from germline, CDR1 is MGHDK and CDR2 is SYGVNS. With V trimmed by 4 bases and J by 4 bases, 7 bases remained unmatched. CDR3 size: 14 residues. The CDR3 bases are TGTGCCAGCAGTGGGGCTGGGACAGATTACGAGCAGTACTTC. It is translated as CASSGAGTDYEQYF.

This CDR3 reads CASRAPGLAGGGETQYF. The CDR3 DNA reads as TGTGCCAGCAGGGCCCCGGGACTAGCGGGAGGAGGAGAGACCCAGTACTTC. The chain couples TRBV2 to TRBJ2-5; 15 bases map to TRBD2. CDR1 and CDR2 from the germline V gene are SNHLY and FYNNEI. The junction had 9 bases not matched to a gene; V was cut back by 6 bases and J by 4 bases. CDR3 length: 17 residues.

The gene calls are TRBV6-1 and TRBJ2-1; 16 nucleotides match TRBD2. CDR1 and CDR2 from the germline V gene are MNHNS and SASEGT. The V segment lost 2 bases and the J segment 8 bases; nucleotides outside the gene matches: 9. The length of the CDR3 is 18 residues. The CDR3 sequence is CASSEPSGLAGGRYEQFF. The CDR3, as DNA: TGTGCCAGCAGTGAACCCTCGGGACTAGCGGGAGGGCGCTATGAGCAGTTCTTC.

This chain uses TRBV2 with TRBJ1-3; the D gene is possibly TRBD1 (5 bases). V was clipped by 1 base and J by 4 bases, with 11 bases between them. The CDR3 is 15 residues long. Per germline, CDR1 SNHLY and CDR2 FYNNEI. The CDR3 DNA is TGTGCCAGCAGTGAAGGGGGCGTTCAAGGAAACACCATATATTTT. Amino acids: CASSEGGVQGNTIYF.

The gene calls are TRBV29-1 and TRBJ1-2; 8 nucleotides line up with TRBD1. CDR1 and CDR2 from the germline V gene are SQVTM and ANQGSEA. The CDR3 spans 14 residues. The trim removed 3 bases at V and 8 bases at J, leaving 11 bases unmatched. CDR3 bases: TGCAGCGTTGATGTTTCAGGGGGCTGGGGAGGCTACACCTTC. It translates to CSVDVSGGWGGYTF.

The chain couples TRBV27 to TRBJ2-1, with 9 bases aligning to TRBD1. The V segment lost 3 bases and the J segment 7 bases; nucleotides outside the gene matches: 7. Germline V lookup: CDR1 MNHEY, CDR2 SMNVEV (reference sequence). The CDR3 covers 15 residues. CDR3 amino acids: CASSLRTGDGNEQFF. CDR3 in DNA: TGTGCCAGCAGTTTGCGGACAGGGGATGGTAATGAGCAGTTCTTC.

This clone was counted only a few times. The CDR3 here is CASSQEGLGSGEKLFF. The DNA for the CDR3 is TGTGCCAGCAGCCAAGAGGGGCTCGGGAGTGGTGAAAAACTGTTTTTT. The V and J genes are TRBV4-2 and TRBJ1-4; TRBD1 might be the D (5 bases). Germline V gene data show CDR1 as LGHNA and CDR2 as YNFKEQ. The CDR3 runs 16 residues. V dropped 0 bases and J dropped 7 bases, with 15 bases sitting between them.

The chain couples TRBV9 to TRBJ1-1; D uncertain. Germline CDR1 SGDLS, CDR2 YYNGEE. The CDR3 has 13 residues. The germline V and J ends were trimmed by 2 bases and 1 base, with 6 bases remaining between them. CDR3 in amino acids: CASSVNWNTEAFF. The CDR3 DNA sequence: TGTGCCAGCAGCGTCAATTGGAACACTGAAGCTTTCTTT. The full variable domain, completed using reference TRBV9 and TRBJ1-1, is DSGVTQTPKHLITATGQRVTLRCSPRSGDLSVYWYQQSLDQGLQFLIQYYNGEERAKGNILERFSAQQFPDLHSELNLSSLELGDSALYFCASSVNWNTEAFFGQGTRLTVV.

The rearrangement links TRBV27 to TRBJ2-3, with 8 bases fitting TRBD1. The CDR3 totals 14 residues. Trimming at V came to 4 bases and at J to 4 bases, leaving 4 bases not matched to a gene. Germline assignment: CDR1 MNHEY and CDR2 SMNVEV (reference sequence). The CDR3 DNA reads TGTGCCAGCAGTTCCAGGGGGCTGGCAGATACGCAGTATTTT. The encoded protein is CASSSRGLADTQYF.

The V gene is TRBV28, the J gene TRBJ2-7; possibly TRBD1 for D (6 bases). Per the germline V gene, CDR1 is MDHEN and CDR2 is SYDVKM. V lost 3 bases and J 6 bases, leaving 12 bases between the germline ends. The CDR3 covers 13 residues. This CDR3 is CASSFTGTGEQYF. The CDR3 DNA follows: TGTGCCAGCAGTTTTACAGGGACGGGCGAGCAGTACTTC. Full variable domain (rest looked up from reference TRBV28 and TRBJ2-7): DVKVTQSSRYLVKRTGEKVFLECVQDMDHENMFWYRQDPGLGLRLIYFSYDVKMKEKGDIPEGYSVSREKKERFSLILESASTNQTSMYLCASSFTGTGEQYFGPGTRLTVT.

V usage is TRBV6-1 and J usage is TRBJ2-1, with TRBD2 identical over 9 bases. The CDR3 consists of 15 residues. Germline-derived CDR1 and CDR2 are MNHNS and SASEGT. Trimming took 2 bases from V and 4 from J; bases not matched to a gene: 3. The CDR3 DNA follows: TGTGCCAGCAGTGAACGAGCGGGAGGATACAATGAGCAGTTCTTC. Protein sequence: CASSERAGGYNEQFF.